Below are 5 T cell receptor beta chains sequenced from a single sample in a study of a mutant IDH1 vaccine in newly diagnosed glioma. Their recognized antigens are unknown. The assay was immunoSEQ multiplex PCR, and TCRdb's table has in-frame clones only and misses some. The profile shows tens of thousands of clones, 76% of them singletons. Time point here: week 35, safety follow-up. It was 300 ug of mutant IDH1 20-mer peptide that made up each vaccine dose, given with topical imiquimod. The input for sequencing was PBMCs, taken from a glioma patient whose treatment included an IDH1 peptide vaccine. Source of these receptors: a man aged 40-49 years with glioma.

The gene calls are TRBV10-3 and TRBJ2-1; the D is unclear. The CDR3 has 16 residues. Germline CDR1 ENHRY, CDR2 SYGVKD. V dropped 0 bases and J dropped 8 bases, with 17 bases sitting between them. The CDR3 sequence is CAISESNYPESYEQFF. In nucleotides, the CDR3 is TGTGCCATCAGTGAGTCGAACTATCCCGAGAGCTATGAGCAGTTCTTC.

V is TRBV19 and J is TRBJ1-1, with 9 positions matching TRBD1. V lost 4 bases to trimming and J lost 1 base; unmatched junction nucleotides: 1. Looked up from germline, CDR1 is LNHDA and CDR2 is SQIVND (reference sequence). This CDR3 has 14 residues. CDR3 region: CASSRTGANTEAFF. The CDR3 coding sequence is TGTGCCAGTAGTAGGACAGGGGCGAACACTGAAGCTTTCTTT.

The sample holds a few counts of this clone. The chain links TRBV7-2 to TRBJ1-1, with D possibly matching TRBD1 (5 bases). Germline V CDR1 and CDR2: SGHTA, FQGNSA. The V end was cut by 3 bases, the J end by 4 bases, with 12 bases between. This CDR3 is built from 14 residues. The CDR3 sequence is CASSLTGPGTEAFF. CDR3 in DNA: TGTGCCAGCAGCTTGACGGGGCCTGGCACTGAAGCTTTCTTT.

V usage is TRBV10-3 and J usage is TRBJ1-1; 9 bases are a match to TRBD1. CDR3 length: 17 residues. The germline gives CDR1 ENHRY, CDR2 SYGVKD. Losses at the gene ends were 4 bases for V and 1 base for J; bases not matched to a gene: 10. DNA for the CDR3: TGTGCCATCAGTGTAAGGACAGGGGTAGTGGAGAACACTGAAGCTTTCTTT. It specifies CAISVRTGVVENTEAFF.

In this sample, this clone turned up a few times. This chain links TRBV10-3 with TRBJ2-1; 9 bases are a match to TRBD1. Germline-derived CDR1 and CDR2 are ENHRY and SYGVKD. After removal of 5 bases from V and 3 bases from J, the junction contained 11 bases not matched to a gene. This CDR3 comprises 17 residues. CDR3 nucleotides: TGTGCCATCAGTCCCGGGACAGGGAAAGACGGCTACAATGAGCAGTTCTTC. Its protein product is CAISPGTGKDGYNEQFF.